This record looks at one T cell receptor (beta chain) sequence and its context. Its antigen is unidentified. The beta constant-region primer was an equimolar mix of two oligonucleotides covering TRBC1 and TRBC2. The ligated cDNA underwent four PCR rounds using SP2 and nested alpha and beta constant-region primers. TCRdb reprocessed the UMI-ligation and nested PCR reads with MiXCR, giving one entry per CDR3 protein. The repertoire holds around 140,000 distinct CDR3 sequences, with around 21% as singletons. This entry comes from a study of naive and memory T cell subsets. Overall study findings and caveats: Especially in CD8 cells, naive repertoires contained a few larger clonotypes, possibly CD45RA-re-expressing memory cells. In naive cells, over 95% of TCR sequences were seen only once.

Trimming removed 2 bases at V and 5 bases at J, with 8 bases between. The CDR3 contains 13 residues. Germline CDR1 reads SGHDT; CDR2 reads YYEEEE. V and J are TRBV5-6 and TRBJ2-1; D not certain. The material sequenced was naive CD8+ T cells from blood. The receptor was derived from a human donor in good health. The CDR3 protein is CASSFVSDNEQFF. For the CDR3, the DNA is TGTGCCAGCAGCTTCGTATCAGACAATGAGCAGTTCTTC.